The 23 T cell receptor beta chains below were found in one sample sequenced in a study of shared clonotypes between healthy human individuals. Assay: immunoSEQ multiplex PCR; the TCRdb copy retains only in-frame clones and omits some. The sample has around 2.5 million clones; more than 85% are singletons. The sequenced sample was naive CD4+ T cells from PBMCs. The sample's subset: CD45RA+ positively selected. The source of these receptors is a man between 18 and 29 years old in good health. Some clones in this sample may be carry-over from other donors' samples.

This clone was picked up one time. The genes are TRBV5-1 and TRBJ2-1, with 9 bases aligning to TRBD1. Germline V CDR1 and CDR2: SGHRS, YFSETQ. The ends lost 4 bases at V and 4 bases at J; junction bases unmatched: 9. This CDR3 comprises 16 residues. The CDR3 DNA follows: TGCGCCAGCAGCCCCGGGACAGGGTACCCATACAATGAGCAGTTCTTC. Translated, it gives CASSPGTGYPYNEQFF.

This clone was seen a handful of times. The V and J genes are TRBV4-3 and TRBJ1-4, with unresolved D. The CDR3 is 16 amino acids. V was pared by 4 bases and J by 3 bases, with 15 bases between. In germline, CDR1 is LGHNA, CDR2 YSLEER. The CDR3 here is CASSPRRRWANEKLFF. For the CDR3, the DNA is TGCGCCAGCAGCCCCCGGAGGCGATGGGCTAATGAAAAACTGTTTTTT.

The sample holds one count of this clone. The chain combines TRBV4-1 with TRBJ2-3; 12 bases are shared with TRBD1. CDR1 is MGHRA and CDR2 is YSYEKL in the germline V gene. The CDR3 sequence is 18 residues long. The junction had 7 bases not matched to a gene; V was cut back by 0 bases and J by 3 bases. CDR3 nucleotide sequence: TGCGCCAGCAGCCAAGATTACGGGACAGGGGGCGTAACAGATACGCAGTATTTT. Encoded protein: CASSQDYGTGGVTDTQYF.

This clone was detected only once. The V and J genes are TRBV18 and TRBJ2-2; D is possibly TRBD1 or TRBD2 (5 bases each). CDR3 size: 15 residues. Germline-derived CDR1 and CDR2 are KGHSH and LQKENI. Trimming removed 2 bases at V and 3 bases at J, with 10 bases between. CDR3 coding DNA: TGTGCCAGCTCACCAGGGGCGCGGGACACCGGGGAGCTGTTTTTT. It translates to CASSPGARDTGELFF.

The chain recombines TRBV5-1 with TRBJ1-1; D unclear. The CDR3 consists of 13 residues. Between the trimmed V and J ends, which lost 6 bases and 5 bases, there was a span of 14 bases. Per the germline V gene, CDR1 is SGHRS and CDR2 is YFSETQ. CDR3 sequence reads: CASMLAGGTEAFF. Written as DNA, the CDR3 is TGCGCCAGCATGTTGGCGGGTGGGACTGAAGCTTTCTTT.

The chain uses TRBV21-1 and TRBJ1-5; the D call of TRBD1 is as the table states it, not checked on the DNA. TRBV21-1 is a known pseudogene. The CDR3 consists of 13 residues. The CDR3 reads CARLSPGNQPQHF. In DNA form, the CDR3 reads TGTGCCCGTTTATCGCCAGGCAATCAGCCCCAGCATTTT.

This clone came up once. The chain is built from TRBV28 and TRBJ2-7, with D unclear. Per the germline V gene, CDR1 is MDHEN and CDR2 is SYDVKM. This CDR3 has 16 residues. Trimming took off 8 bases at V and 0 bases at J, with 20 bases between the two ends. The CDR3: CASLRPLGEDSYEQYF. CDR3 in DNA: TGTGCCAGCTTACGACCCCTCGGTGAGGACTCCTACGAGCAGTACTTC.

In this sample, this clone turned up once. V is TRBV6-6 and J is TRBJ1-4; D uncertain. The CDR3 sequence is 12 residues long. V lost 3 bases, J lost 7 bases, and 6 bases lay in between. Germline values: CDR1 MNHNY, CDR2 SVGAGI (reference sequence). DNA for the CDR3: TGTGCCAGCAGTTATGAGGGTGAAAAACTGTTTTTT. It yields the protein CASSYEGEKLFF.

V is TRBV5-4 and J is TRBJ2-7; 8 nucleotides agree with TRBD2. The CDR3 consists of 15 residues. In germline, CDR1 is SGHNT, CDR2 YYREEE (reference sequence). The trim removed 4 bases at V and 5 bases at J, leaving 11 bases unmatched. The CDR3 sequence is CASSPMSGRSHEQYF. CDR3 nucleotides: TGTGCCAGCAGCCCGATGAGCGGGAGATCCCACGAGCAGTACTTC.

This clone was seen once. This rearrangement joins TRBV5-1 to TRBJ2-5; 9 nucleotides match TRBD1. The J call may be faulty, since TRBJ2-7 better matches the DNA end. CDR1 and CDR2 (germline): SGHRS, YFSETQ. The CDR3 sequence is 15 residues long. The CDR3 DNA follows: TGCGCCAGCAGCATTACGACAGGGGGAACCTACGAGCAGTACTTC. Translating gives CASSITTGGTYEQYF.

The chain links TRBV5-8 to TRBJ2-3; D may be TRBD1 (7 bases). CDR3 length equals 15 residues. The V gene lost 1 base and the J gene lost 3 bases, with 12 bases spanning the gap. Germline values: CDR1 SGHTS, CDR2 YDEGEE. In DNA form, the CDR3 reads TGTGCCAGCAGCTTGAGCAGGGGGGTTACAGATACGCAGTATTTT. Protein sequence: CASSLSRGVTDTQYF.

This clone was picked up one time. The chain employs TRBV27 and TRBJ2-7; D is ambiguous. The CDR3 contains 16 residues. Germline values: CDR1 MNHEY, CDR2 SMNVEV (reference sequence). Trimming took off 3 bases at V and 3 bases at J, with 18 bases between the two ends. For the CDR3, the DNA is TGTGCCAGCAGTTTCCGCCCTGCAGGAAAAGACTACGAGCAGTACTTC. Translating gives CASSFRPAGKDYEQYF.

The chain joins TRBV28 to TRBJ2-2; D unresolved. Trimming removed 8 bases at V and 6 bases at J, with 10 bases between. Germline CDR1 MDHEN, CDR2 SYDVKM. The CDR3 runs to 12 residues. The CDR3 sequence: CASWQLAGELFF. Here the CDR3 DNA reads TGTGCCAGCTGGCAGCTTGCCGGGGAGCTGTTTTTT.

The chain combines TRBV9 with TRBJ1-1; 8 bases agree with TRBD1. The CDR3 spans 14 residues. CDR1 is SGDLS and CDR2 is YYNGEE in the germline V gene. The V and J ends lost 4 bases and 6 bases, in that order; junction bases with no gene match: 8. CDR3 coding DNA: TGTGCCAGCAGCATGGACAGGGTCATCGCTGAAGCTTTCTTT. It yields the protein CASSMDRVIAEAFF.

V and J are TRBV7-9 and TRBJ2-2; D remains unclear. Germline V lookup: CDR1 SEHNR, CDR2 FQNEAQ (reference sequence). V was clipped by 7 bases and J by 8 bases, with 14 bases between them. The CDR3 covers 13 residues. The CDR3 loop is CASTPGTGGELFF. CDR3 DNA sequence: TGTGCCAGCACTCCAGGAACTGGGGGGGAGCTGTTTTTT.

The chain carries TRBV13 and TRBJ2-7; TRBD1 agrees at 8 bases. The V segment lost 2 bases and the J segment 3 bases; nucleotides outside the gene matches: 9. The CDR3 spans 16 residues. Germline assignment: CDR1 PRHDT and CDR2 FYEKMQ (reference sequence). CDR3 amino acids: CASSLRFWDRSYEQYF. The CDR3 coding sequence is TGTGCCAGCAGCTTAAGGTTCTGGGACAGGAGCTACGAGCAGTACTTC. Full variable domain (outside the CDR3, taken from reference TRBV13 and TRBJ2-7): AAGVIQSPRHLIKEKRETATLKCYPIPRHDTVYWYQQGPGQDPQFLISFYEKMQSDKGSIPDRFSAQQFSDYHSELNMSSLELGDSALYFCASSLRFWDRSYEQYFGPGTRLTVT.

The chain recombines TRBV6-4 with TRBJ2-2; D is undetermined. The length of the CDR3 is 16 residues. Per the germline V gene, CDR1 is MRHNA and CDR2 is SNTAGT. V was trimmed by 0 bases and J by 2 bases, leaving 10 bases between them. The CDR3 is CASSDSMTFNTGELFF. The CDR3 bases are TGTGCCAGCAGTGACTCTATGACCTTCAACACCGGGGAGCTGTTTTTT.

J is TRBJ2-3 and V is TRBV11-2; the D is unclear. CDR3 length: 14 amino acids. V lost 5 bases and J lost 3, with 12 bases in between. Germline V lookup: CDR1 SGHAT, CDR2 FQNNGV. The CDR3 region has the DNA TGTGCCAGCAGCCCTACTACTGGTACAGATACGCAGTATTTT. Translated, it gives CASSPTTGTDTQYF. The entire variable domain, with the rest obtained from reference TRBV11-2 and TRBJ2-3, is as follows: EAGVAQSPRYKIIEKRQSVAFWCNPISGHATLYWYQQILGQGPKLLIQFQNNGVVDDSQLPKDRFSAERLKGVDSTLKIQPAKLEDSAVYLCASSPTTGTDTQYFGPGTRLTVL.

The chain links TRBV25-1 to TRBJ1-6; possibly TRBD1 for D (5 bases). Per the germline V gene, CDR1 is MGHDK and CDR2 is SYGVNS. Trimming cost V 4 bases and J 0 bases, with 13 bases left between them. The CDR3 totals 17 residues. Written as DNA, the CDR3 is TGTGCCAGCAGTGCCCCGGGACCGAGCTCCTATAATTCACCCCTCCACTTT. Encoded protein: CASSAPGPSSYNSPLHF.

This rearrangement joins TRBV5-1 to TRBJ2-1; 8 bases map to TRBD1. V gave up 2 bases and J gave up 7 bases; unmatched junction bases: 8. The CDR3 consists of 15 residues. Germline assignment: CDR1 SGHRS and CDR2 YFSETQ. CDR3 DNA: TGCGCCAGCAGCTTCTTCCAGGGGGCAGAGAATGAGCAGTTCTTC. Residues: CASSFFQGAENEQFF. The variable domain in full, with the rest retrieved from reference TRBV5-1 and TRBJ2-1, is KAGVTQTPRYLIKTRGQQVTLSCSPISGHRSVSWYQQTPGQGLQFLFEYFSETQRNKGNFPGRFSGRQFSNSRSEMNVSTLELGDSALYLCASSFFQGAENEQFFGPGTRLTVL.

The CDR3 loop is CASKDSNTEAFF. The CDR3 nucleotides read TGCGCCAGCAAAGACAGTAACACTGAAGCTTTCTTT. V is TRBV10-1 and J is TRBJ1-1; D might be TRBD1 (5 bases). Trimming took 7 bases from V and 2 from J, leaving 8 bases between them. CDR1 is WNHNN, CDR2 SYGVQD, per germline (reference sequence). This CDR3 has 12 amino acids.

The CDR3 bases are TGTGCCAGCAGCTTGTACGGGAGGCCCTCCTACGAGCAGTACTTC. As protein: CASSLYGRPSYEQYF. V is TRBV5-4 and J is TRBJ2-7; the match to TRBD2 covers 7 bases. Germline values: CDR1 SGHNT, CDR2 YYREEE (reference sequence). There are 15 residues in the CDR3. V trimming: 1 base; J trimming: 0 bases; junction bases outside the gene matches: 4.

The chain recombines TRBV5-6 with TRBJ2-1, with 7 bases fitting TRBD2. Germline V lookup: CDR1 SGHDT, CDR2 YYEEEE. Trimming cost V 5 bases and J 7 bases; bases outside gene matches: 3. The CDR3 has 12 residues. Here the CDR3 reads CASRFSGNEQFF. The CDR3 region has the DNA TGTGCCAGCAGGTTTAGCGGGAATGAGCAGTTCTTC.